Listed below are T cell receptor beta chains from one sample, sequenced in a study of hypomethylating agent response in myelodysplastic syndrome. The assay was immunoSEQ multiplex PCR, and TCRdb's table has in-frame clones only and misses some. Here the sample spans a few thousand clones, around 83% being singletons. Sequenced here: bone marrow, sampled before or after starting hypomethylating agent treatment for myelodysplastic syndrome (not recorded which). These receptors originate from a human donor with myelodysplastic syndrome. Both conserved end residues are part of each CDR3. D genes are given only for firm matches. For some rows the clone size is stated as once, few or many, or as a class when expanded; others skip it.

j_call: TRBJ2-2; d_call: .; v_call: TRBV6-1; clone_size: .; cdr3_aa: CASREWGGELFF; cdr3_nt: TGTGCCAGCAGAGAATGGGGCGGGGAGCTGTTTTTT
j_call: TRBJ2-7; d_call: TRBD1; v_call: TRBV7-2; clone_size: .; cdr3_aa: CASCRTGGYEQYF; cdr3_nt: TGTGCCAGCTGCCGGACAGGGGGTTACGAGCAGTACTTC
j_call: TRBJ1-1; d_call: .; v_call: TRBV20-1; clone_size: .; cdr3_aa: CSALKTEAFF; cdr3_nt: TGCAGTGCCCTAAAAACTGAAGCTTTCTTT
j_call: TRBJ1-2; d_call: .; v_call: TRBV4-1; clone_size: .; cdr3_aa: CASSQEAFRDNYGYTF; cdr3_nt: TGCGCCAGCAGCCAAGAGGCCTTCCGGGATAACTATGGCTACACCTTC
j_call: TRBJ1-1; d_call: .; v_call: TRBV7-9; clone_size: .; cdr3_aa: CASSPRGGHEAFF; cdr3_nt: TGTGCCAGCAGCCCAAGGGGGGGCCATGAAGCTTTCTTT
j_call: TRBJ2-5; d_call: .; v_call: TRBV5-5; clone_size: .; cdr3_aa: CASSLESGSWETQYF; cdr3_nt: TGTGCCAGCAGCTTGGAAAGTGGGAGTTGGGAGACCCAGTACTTC
j_call: TRBJ2-3; d_call: TRBD2; v_call: TRBV6-5; clone_size: .; cdr3_aa: CAPYRGGYTDTQYF; cdr3_nt: TGTGCCCCCTATCGGGGGGGTTACACAGATACGCAGTATTTT
j_call: TRBJ2-7; d_call: TRBD1; v_call: TRBV6-6; clone_size: .; cdr3_aa: CASSYSTGPSYEQYF; cdr3_nt: TGTGCCAGCAGTTACTCGACAGGGCCCTCCTACGAGCAGTACTTC
j_call: TRBJ2-5; d_call: TRBD2; v_call: TRBV9; clone_size: .; cdr3_aa: CASSSSGKETQYF; cdr3_nt: TGTGCCAGCAGCTCCAGCGGGAAAGAGACCCAGTACTTC
j_call: TRBJ2-1; d_call: .; v_call: TRBV7-8; clone_size: .; cdr3_aa: CASSLAAGWSNEQFF; cdr3_nt: TGTGCCAGCAGCTTAGCGGCAGGATGGTCCAATGAGCAGTTCTTC
j_call: TRBJ2-4; d_call: .; v_call: TRBV5-4; clone_size: .; cdr3_aa: CASSLGEGSTKNIQYF; cdr3_nt: TGTGCCAGCAGCTTGGGTGAGGGTTCGACCAAAAACATTCAGTACTTC
j_call: TRBJ2-3; d_call: .; v_call: TRBV27; clone_size: .; cdr3_aa: CASTTLGTKAGTDTQYF; cdr3_nt: TGTGCCAGCACCACCCTCGGGACCAAAGCCGGCACAGATACGCAGTATTTT
j_call: TRBJ1-1; d_call: .; v_call: TRBV2; clone_size: few; cdr3_aa: CASSVGGWTEAFF; cdr3_nt: TGTGCCAGCAGTGTAGGGGGTTGGACTGAAGCTTTCTTT
j_call: TRBJ2-3; d_call: TRBD2; v_call: TRBV30; clone_size: once; cdr3_aa: CASRLAQSTDTQYF; cdr3_nt: TGTGCCTCCCGACTAGCGCAAAGCACAGATACGCAGTATTTT
j_call: TRBJ2-7; d_call: .; v_call: TRBV28; clone_size: .; cdr3_aa: CASSLLGDEQYF; cdr3_nt: TGTGCCAGCAGTTTATTGGGGGACGAGCAGTACTTC
j_call: TRBJ2-7; d_call: TRBD2; v_call: TRBV4-3; clone_size: .; cdr3_aa: CASSQELGGRAYEQYF; cdr3_nt: TGCGCCAGCAGCCAAGAGCTGGGCGGGAGGGCCTACGAGCAGTACTTC
j_call: TRBJ1-1; d_call: .; v_call: TRBV15; clone_size: .; cdr3_aa: CATSSRVATEAFF; cdr3_nt: TGTGCCACCAGCAGCAGGGTCGCCACTGAAGCTTTCTTT
j_call: TRBJ1-3; d_call: .; v_call: TRBV9; clone_size: few; cdr3_aa: CASSLGDTIYF; cdr3_nt: TGTGCCAGCAGCCTGGGGGACACCATATATTTT
j_call: TRBJ1-3; d_call: .; v_call: TRBV25-1; clone_size: large; cdr3_aa: CASAAGDTIYF; cdr3_nt: TGTGCCAGCGCCGCGGGGGACACCATATATTTT
j_call: TRBJ2-3; d_call: .; v_call: TRBV29-1; clone_size: .; cdr3_aa: CSVDTLNREDTQYF; cdr3_nt: TGCAGCGTAGATACTTTAAACAGGGAAGATACGCAGTATTTT
j_call: TRBJ1-5; d_call: .; v_call: TRBV27; clone_size: .; cdr3_aa: CASSLFRGHQPQHF; cdr3_nt: TGTGCCAGCAGTTTATTCCGGGGGCATCAGCCCCAGCATTTT
j_call: TRBJ2-7; d_call: TRBD1; v_call: TRBV10-1; clone_size: .; cdr3_aa: CASSETGGEQYF; cdr3_nt: TGCGCCAGCAGCGAAACAGGGGGCGAGCAGTACTTC
j_call: TRBJ2-5; d_call: TRBD1; v_call: TRBV7-2; clone_size: .; cdr3_aa: CASSYLTGRETQYF; cdr3_nt: TGTGCCAGCAGCTACCTGACAGGGAGAGAGACCCAGTACTTC
j_call: TRBJ2-7; d_call: .; v_call: TRBV5-1; clone_size: .; cdr3_aa: CASSSLTSPYEQYF; cdr3_nt: TGCGCCAGCAGCTCCTTGACATCCCCCTACGAGCAGTACTTC
j_call: TRBJ2-7; d_call: TRBD1; v_call: TRBV6-1; clone_size: .; cdr3_aa: CASSFRDRAFSGF; cdr3_nt: TGTGCCAGCAGTTTCCGGGACAGGGCTTTTTCGGGGTTC
j_call: TRBJ2-3; d_call: .; v_call: TRBV19; clone_size: .; cdr3_aa: CASSMMTYPRTDTQYF; cdr3_nt: TGTGCCAGTAGTATGATGACCTACCCCCGGACAGATACGCAGTATTTT
j_call: TRBJ2-1; d_call: TRBD2; v_call: TRBV7-2; clone_size: .; cdr3_aa: CASSHRTSGMNEQFF; cdr3_nt: TGTGCCAGCAGCCACCGGACTAGCGGGATGAATGAGCAGTTCTTC
j_call: TRBJ2-2; d_call: TRBD2; v_call: TRBV28; clone_size: .; cdr3_aa: CASSGGSKNTGELFF; cdr3_nt: TGTGCCAGCAGTGGCGGGAGTAAGAACACCGGGGAGCTGTTTTTT
j_call: TRBJ2-6; d_call: .; v_call: TRBV15; clone_size: .; cdr3_aa: CATSRGGAGSGANVLTF; cdr3_nt: TGTGCCACCAGCAGAGGGGGGGCGGGTTCTGGGGCCAACGTCCTGACTTTC
j_call: TRBJ2-7; d_call: .; v_call: TRBV18; clone_size: .; cdr3_aa: CASSPDGSGREQYF; cdr3_nt: TGTGCCAGCTCACCGGACGGGTCTGGTCGCGAGCAGTACTTC
j_call: TRBJ1-4; d_call: .; v_call: TRBV7-8; clone_size: .; cdr3_aa: CASRGERRGVAEKLFF; cdr3_nt: TGTGCCAGCAGGGGCGAACGGCGGGGGGTAGCCGAAAAACTGTTTTTT
j_call: TRBJ1-1; d_call: .; v_call: TRBV7-2; clone_size: .; cdr3_aa: CASSPLDRNTEAFF; cdr3_nt: TGTGCCAGCAGCCCTCTCGACAGGAACACTGAAGCTTTCTTT
j_call: TRBJ2-7; d_call: TRBD2; v_call: TRBV29-1; clone_size: .; cdr3_aa: CSAVRSGRYEQYF; cdr3_nt: TGCAGCGCTGTACGTAGCGGGAGGTACGAGCAGTACTTC
j_call: TRBJ2-5; d_call: .; v_call: TRBV19; clone_size: .; cdr3_aa: CASNGGETQYF; cdr3_nt: TGTGCCAGTAATGGAGGGGAGACCCAGTACTTC
j_call: TRBJ2-7; d_call: TRBD2; v_call: TRBV6-5; clone_size: .; cdr3_aa: CASSYGGSHTYEQYF; cdr3_nt: TGTGCCAGCAGTTACGGCGGGAGTCACACCTACGAGCAGTACTTC
j_call: TRBJ2-3; d_call: TRBD1; v_call: TRBV4-3; clone_size: once; cdr3_aa: CASSQTPQGADTQYF; cdr3_nt: TGCGCCAGCAGCCAAACTCCCCAGGGGGCCGATACGCAGTATTTT
j_call: TRBJ2-4; d_call: .; v_call: TRBV28; clone_size: .; cdr3_aa: CASSRLGVAKNIQYF; cdr3_nt: TGTGCCAGCAGCCGCTTGGGGGTAGCCAAAAACATTCAGTACTTC
j_call: TRBJ2-5; d_call: TRBD2; v_call: TRBV5-1; clone_size: .; cdr3_aa: CASSNNAGTSGSGTQYF; cdr3_nt: TGCGCCAGCAGCAATAATGCCGGGACTAGCGGGAGTGGGACCCAGTACTTC
j_call: TRBJ2-7; d_call: TRBD2; v_call: TRBV5-4; clone_size: .; cdr3_aa: CASSLSGQGYEQYF; cdr3_nt: TGTGCCAGCAGCCTTAGCGGGCAAGGCTACGAGCAGTACTTC
j_call: TRBJ2-7; d_call: TRBD1; v_call: TRBV7-2; clone_size: .; cdr3_aa: CASSRDRDYEQYF; cdr3_nt: TGTGCCAGCAGCCGGGACAGGGACTACGAGCAGTACTTC